This TCR beta chain was recorded in a study of blood T cell repertoires in COVID-19. TCRdb's copy holds only in-frame clones and misses some; the assay was immunoSEQ multiplex PCR. The sample has about 69,000 clones, roughly 80% seen once; the top ten hold approximately 15%. The J segment lost 11 bases and the V segment lost 5 bases, leaving 18 bases of the junction unmatched. The CDR3 length is 16 residues. Germline V lookup: CDR1 MNHNY, CDR2 SVGAGI (reference sequence). This receptor was identified in a man aged 55 to 70 with acute or convalescent COVID-19. The rearrangement links TRBV6-6 to TRBJ1-2; 9 bases fit TRBD1. Sequencing was performed on peripheral blood. CDR3 DNA: TGTGCCAGCAGTCGATCATCCGGGACAGGGCCCTCTCGATACACCTTC. Its translation: CASSRSSGTGPSRYTF.